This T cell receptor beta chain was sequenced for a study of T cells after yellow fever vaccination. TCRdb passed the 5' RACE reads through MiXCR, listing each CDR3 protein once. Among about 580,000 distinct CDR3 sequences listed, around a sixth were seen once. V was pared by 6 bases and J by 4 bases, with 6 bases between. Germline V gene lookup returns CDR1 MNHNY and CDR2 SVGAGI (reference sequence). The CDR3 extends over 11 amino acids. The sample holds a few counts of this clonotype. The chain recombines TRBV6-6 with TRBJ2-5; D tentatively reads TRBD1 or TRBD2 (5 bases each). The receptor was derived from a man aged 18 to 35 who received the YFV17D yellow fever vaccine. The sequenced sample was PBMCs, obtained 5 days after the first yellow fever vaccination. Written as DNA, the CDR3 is TGTGCCAGCAGGGGGACAGAGACCCAGTACTTC. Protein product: CASRGTETQYF.